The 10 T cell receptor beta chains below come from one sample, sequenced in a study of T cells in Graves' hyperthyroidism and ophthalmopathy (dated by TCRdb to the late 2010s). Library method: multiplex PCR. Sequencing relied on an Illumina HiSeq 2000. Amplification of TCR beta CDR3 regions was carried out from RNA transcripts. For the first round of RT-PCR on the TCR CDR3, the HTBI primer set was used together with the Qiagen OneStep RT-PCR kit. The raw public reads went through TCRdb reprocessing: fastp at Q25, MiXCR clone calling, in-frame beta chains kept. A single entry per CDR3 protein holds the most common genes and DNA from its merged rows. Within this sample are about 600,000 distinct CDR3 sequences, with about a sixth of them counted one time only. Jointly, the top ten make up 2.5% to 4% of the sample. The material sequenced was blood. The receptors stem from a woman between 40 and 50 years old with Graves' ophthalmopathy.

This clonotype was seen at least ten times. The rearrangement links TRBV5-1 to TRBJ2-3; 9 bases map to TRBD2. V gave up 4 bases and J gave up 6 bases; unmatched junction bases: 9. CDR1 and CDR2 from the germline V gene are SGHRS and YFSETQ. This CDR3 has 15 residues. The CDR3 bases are TGCGCCAGCAGCCGTCTGCGGGGGGGGGCGGATACGCAGTATTTT. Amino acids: CASSRLRGGADTQYF. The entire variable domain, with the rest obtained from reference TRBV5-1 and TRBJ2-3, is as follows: KAGVTQTPRYLIKTRGQQVTLSCSPISGHRSVSWYQQTPGQGLQFLFEYFSETQRNKGNFPGRFSGRQFSNSRSEMNVSTLELGDSALYLCASSRLRGGADTQYFGPGTRLTVL.

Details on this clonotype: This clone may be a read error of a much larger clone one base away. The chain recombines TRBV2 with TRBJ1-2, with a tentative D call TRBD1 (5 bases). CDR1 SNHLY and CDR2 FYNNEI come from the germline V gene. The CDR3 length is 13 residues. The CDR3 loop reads CARSARGSRGYTF. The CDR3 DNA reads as TGTGCCAGAAGTGCCCGGGGGAGCAGGGGCTACACCTTC. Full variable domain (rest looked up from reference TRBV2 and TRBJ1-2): EPEVTQTPSHQVTQMGQEVILRCVPISNHLYFYWYRQILGQKVEFLVSFYNNEISEKSEIFDDQFSVERPDGSNFTLKIRSTKLEDSAMYFCARSARGSRGYTFGSGTRLTVV.

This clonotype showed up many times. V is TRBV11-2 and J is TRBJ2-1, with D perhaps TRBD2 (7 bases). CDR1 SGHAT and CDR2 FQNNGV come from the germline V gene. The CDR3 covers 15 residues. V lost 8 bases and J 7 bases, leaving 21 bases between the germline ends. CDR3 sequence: CASFPSAGEGNEQFF. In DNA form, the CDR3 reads TGTGCCAGCTTCCCCTCGGCAGGGGAGGGGAATGAGCAGTTCTTC.

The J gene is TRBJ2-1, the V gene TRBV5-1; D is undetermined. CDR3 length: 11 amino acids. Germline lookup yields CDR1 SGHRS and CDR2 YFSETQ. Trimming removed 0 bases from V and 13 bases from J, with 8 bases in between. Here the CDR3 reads CASSLDEAQFF. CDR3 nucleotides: TGCGCCAGCAGCTTGGACGAAGCACAGTTCTTC.

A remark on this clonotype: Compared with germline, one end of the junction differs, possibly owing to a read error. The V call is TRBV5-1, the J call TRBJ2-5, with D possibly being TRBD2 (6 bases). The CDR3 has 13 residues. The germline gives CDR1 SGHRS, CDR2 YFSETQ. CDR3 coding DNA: TGCGCCAGCGGCTTGTTGGGGGGAGAGACCCAGTACTTC. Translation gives CASGLLGGETQYF. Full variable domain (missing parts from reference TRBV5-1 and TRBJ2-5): KAGVTQTPRYLIKTRGQQVTLSCSPISGHRSVSWYQQTPGQGLQFLFEYFSETQRNKGNFPGRFSGRQFSNSRSEMNVSTLELGDSALYLCASGLLGGETQYFGPGTRLLVL.

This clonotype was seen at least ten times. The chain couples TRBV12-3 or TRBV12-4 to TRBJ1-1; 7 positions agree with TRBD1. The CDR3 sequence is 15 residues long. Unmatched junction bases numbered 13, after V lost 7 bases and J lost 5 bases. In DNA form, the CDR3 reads TGTGCCAGCACCCCAGCTGGGACAGTGGTTACTGAAGCTTTCTTT. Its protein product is CASTPAGTVVTEAFF.

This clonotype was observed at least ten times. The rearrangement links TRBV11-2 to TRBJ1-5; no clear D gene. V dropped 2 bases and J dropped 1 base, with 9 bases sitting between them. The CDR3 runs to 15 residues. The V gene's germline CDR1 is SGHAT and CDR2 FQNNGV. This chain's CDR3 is CASSLTVGSNQPQHF. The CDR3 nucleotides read TGTGCCAGCAGCTTAACCGTGGGAAGCAATCAGCCCCAGCATTTT. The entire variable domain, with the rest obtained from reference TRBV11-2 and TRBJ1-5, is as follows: EAGVAQSPRYKIIEKRQSVAFWCNPISGHATLYWYQQILGQGPKLLIQFQNNGVVDDSQLPKDRFSAERLKGVDSTLKIQPAKLEDSAVYLCASSLTVGSNQPQHFGDGTRLSIL.

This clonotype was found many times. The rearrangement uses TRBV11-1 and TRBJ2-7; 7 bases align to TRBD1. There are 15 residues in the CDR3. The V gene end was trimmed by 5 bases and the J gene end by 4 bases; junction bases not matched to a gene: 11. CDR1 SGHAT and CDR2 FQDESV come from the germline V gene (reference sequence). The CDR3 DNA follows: TGTGCCAGCAGCACTGACAGGGTAAATAATTACGAGCAGTACTTC. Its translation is CASSTDRVNNYEQYF.

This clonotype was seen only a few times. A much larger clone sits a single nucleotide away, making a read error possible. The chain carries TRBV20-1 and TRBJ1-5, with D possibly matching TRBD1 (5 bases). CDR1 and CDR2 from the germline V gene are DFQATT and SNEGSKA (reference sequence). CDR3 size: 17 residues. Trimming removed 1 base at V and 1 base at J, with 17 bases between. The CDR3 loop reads CSARGSRQGSSNQPQHF. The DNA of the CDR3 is TGCAGTGCTAGAGGCAGTAGGCAGGGTTCCAGCAATCAGCCCCAGCATTTT.

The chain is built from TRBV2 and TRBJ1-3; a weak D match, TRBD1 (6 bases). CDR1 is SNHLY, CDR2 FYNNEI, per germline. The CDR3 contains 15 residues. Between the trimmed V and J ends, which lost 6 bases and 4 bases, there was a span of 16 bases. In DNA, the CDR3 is TGTGCCAGCAGGAAGGGGAACAGGGACGGAAACACCATATATTTT. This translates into CASRKGNRDGNTIYF.